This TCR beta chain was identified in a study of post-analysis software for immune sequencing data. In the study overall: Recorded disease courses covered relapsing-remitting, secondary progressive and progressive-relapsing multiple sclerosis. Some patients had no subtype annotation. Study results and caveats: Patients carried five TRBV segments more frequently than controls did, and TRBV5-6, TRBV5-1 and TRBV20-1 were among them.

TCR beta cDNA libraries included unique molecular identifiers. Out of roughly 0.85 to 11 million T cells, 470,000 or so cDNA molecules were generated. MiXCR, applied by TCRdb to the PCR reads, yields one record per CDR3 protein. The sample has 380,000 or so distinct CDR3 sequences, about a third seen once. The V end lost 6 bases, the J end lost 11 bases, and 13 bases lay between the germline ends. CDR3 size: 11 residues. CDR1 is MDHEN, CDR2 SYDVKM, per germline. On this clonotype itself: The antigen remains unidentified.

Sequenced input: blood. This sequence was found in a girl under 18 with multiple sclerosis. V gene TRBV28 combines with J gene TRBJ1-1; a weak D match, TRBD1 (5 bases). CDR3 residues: CASSHAGVAFF. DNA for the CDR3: TGTGCCAGCAGCCATGCGGGGGTGGCTTTCTTT.